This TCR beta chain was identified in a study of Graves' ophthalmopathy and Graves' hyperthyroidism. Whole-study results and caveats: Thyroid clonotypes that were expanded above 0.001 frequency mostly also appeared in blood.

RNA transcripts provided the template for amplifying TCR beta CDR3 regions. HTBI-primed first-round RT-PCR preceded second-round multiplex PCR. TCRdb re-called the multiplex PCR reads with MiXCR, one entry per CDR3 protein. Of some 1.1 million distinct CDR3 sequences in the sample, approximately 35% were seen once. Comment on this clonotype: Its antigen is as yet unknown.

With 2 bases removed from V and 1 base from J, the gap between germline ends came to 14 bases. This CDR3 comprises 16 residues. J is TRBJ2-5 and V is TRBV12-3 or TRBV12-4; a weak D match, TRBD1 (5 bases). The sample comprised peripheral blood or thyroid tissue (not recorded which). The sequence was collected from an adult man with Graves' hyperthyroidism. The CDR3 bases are TGTGCCAGCAGTTTATCCCCCGCGACAGTCCAAGAGACCCAGTACTTC. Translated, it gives CASSLSPATVQETQYF.